A single sample is the source of the 6 T cell receptor beta chains below, sequenced in a study of T cells in Graves' hyperthyroidism and ophthalmopathy. From RNA transcripts, TCR beta CDR3 regions were amplified. HTBI primers drove first-round RT-PCR of the TCR CDR3. TCRdb re-analysed the multiplex PCR reads in MiXCR, keeping a single row per CDR3 protein. The sample lists approximately 600,000 distinct CDR3 sequences; about 14% were seen once. The sequencing sample was made of blood. The source of these receptors is a woman in her twenties or thirties with Graves' hyperthyroidism that later progressed to Graves' ophthalmopathy.

The V call is TRBV5-6, the J call TRBJ2-1; 7 bases align to TRBD2. CDR1 is SGHDT and CDR2 is YYEEEE in the germline V gene. The CDR3 spans 15 residues. V shed 2 bases and J 4 bases; nucleotides not matched to a gene: 6. DNA of the CDR3: TGTGCCAGCAGCTTTAAGCGGGGTAATTACAATGAGCAGTTCTTC. It encodes CASSFKRGNYNEQFF.

The table lists this clonotype with a few counts. V and J are TRBV11-2 and TRBJ2-2; TRBD2 aligns across 10 bases. The CDR3 totals 17 residues. V lost 2 bases and J lost 3; bases outside the gene matches: 6. Per germline, CDR1 SGHAT and CDR2 FQNNGV. In DNA, the CDR3 is TGTGCCAGCAGCTTAAAGTGGACTAGCGGACACACCGGGGAGCTGTTTTTT. It specifies CASSLKWTSGHTGELFF.

Comment on this clonotype: This may be a read error: a much more frequent sequence differs by one nucleotide. The rearrangement joins TRBV28 to TRBJ1-2; possibly TRBD1 for D (6 bases). The CDR3 consists of 14 residues. CDR1 and CDR2 from the germline V gene are MDHEN and SYDVKM. In DNA, the CDR3 is TGTGCCAGCAGTTTGTGGACAGACCCATATGACTACACCTTC. Protein product: CASSLWTDPYDYTF.

The gene calls are TRBV4-1 and TRBJ2-1, with TRBD2 matching 9 bases. CDR1 and CDR2 from the germline V gene are MGHRA and YSYEKL. The CDR3 is made up of 16 amino acids. V lost 4 bases, J lost 2 bases, and 6 bases stayed unmatched. For the CDR3, the DNA is TGCGCCAGCAGCCCGCGGGAGGGTCCAGCCTACAATGAGCAGTTCTTC. Protein: CASSPREGPAYNEQFF.

About this clonotype itself: A read error is possible here, since a much larger clone lies one base away. This rearrangement joins TRBV5-1 to TRBJ2-7; 9 nucleotides align to TRBD1. Germline lookup yields CDR1 SGHRS and CDR2 YFSETQ. V lost 1 base, J lost 7 bases, and 6 bases stayed unmatched. The CDR3 is 14 residues long. Written as DNA, the CDR3 is TGCGCCAGCAGCTTGCGGGACAGGGTGGGAGAGCAGTACTTC. Residues: CASSLRDRVGEQYF.

Ten or more counts support this clonotype. The J gene is TRBJ1-1, the V gene TRBV19; a possible D gene is TRBD1 (5 bases). Deletions cut 0 bases from V and 3 bases from J, with 8 bases between. Germline V gene sequence: CDR1 LNHDA, CDR2 SQIVND (reference sequence). CDR3 size: 14 residues. Written as DNA, the CDR3 is TGTGCCAGTAGTATAGAGGGGGTTTACACTGAAGCTTTCTTT. This codes for CASSIEGVYTEAFF. The full variable domain, rest sourced from reference TRBV19 and TRBJ1-1, is DGGITQSPKYLFRKEGQNVTLSCEQNLNHDAMYWYRQDPGQGLRLIYYSQIVNDFQKGDIAEGYSVSREKKESFPLTVTSAQKNPTAFYLCASSIEGVYTEAFFGQGTRLTVV.